The rows below give T cell receptor beta chains drawn from one sample of a study of molecular identifiers for immune sequencing clone quantification. From the PCR reads, TCRdb called clonotypes with MiXCR, one entry per CDR3 protein. In the table there are about half a million distinct CDR3 sequences, 25% of which are singletons. What was sequenced was naive CD8+ T cells from blood, with Jurkat cell RNA spiked in. The receptor set was obtained from a human donor in good health. Some libraries in this study had Jurkat cell RNA spiked in. CDR3s include the opening cysteine and the closing phenylalanine or tryptophan. D genes are given only for firm matches. Expanded clones get a size class; other rows say once, few or many, or leave the size out.

abundance: -
d_gene: TRBD1
j_gene: TRBJ2-7
v_gene: TRBV27
CDR3aa: CASSPRGQGVYEQYF
CDR3nt: TGTGCCAGCAGTCCCAGGGGGCAGGGGGTCTACGAGCAGTACTTC

abundance: many
d_gene: -
j_gene: TRBJ2-7
v_gene: TRBV28
CDR3aa: CASSPLWFADQPYEQYF
CDR3nt: TGTGCCAGCAGTCCTCTTTGGTTCGCGGACCAACCCTACGAGCAGTACTTC

abundance: -
d_gene: TRBD2
j_gene: TRBJ2-3
v_gene: TRBV5-3
CDR3aa: CASETSGGLTDTQYF
CDR3nt: TGTGCCAGCGAGACTAGCGGGGGTCTCACAGATACGCAGTATTTT

abundance: many
d_gene: -
j_gene: TRBJ1-1
v_gene: TRBV7-3
CDR3aa: CASSLIPLDTGNTEAFF
CDR3nt: TGTGCCAGCAGCTTAATCCCCCTTGACACAGGAAACACTGAAGCTTTCTTT

abundance: -
d_gene: TRBD1
j_gene: TRBJ1-2
v_gene: TRBV5-4
CDR3aa: CASSWDSGYGYTF
CDR3nt: TGTGCCAGCAGCTGGGACAGCGGCTATGGCTACACCTTC

abundance: many
d_gene: -
j_gene: TRBJ1-1
v_gene: TRBV5-6
CDR3aa: CASSLVATEAFF
CDR3nt: TGTGCCAGCAGCTTGGTCGCCACTGAAGCTTTCTTT

abundance: many
d_gene: -
j_gene: TRBJ2-5
v_gene: TRBV29-1
CDR3aa: CSVESSRAQGYGTQYF
CDR3nt: TGCAGCGTTGAAAGTTCCAGGGCTCAAGGGTATGGGACCCAGTACTTC

abundance: many
d_gene: TRBD1
j_gene: TRBJ2-3
v_gene: TRBV29-1
CDR3aa: CSAGDRLTDTQYF
CDR3nt: TGCAGCGCTGGGGACAGACTCACAGATACGCAGTATTTT

abundance: -
d_gene: -
j_gene: TRBJ2-3
v_gene: TRBV7-2
CDR3aa: CACSLGGPSTDTRYF
CDR3nt: TGTGCCTGCAGCTTGGGCGGGCCTAGCACAGATACGCGGTATTTT

abundance: -
d_gene: -
j_gene: TRBJ2-5
v_gene: TRBV27
CDR3aa: CASRSQGFQETQYF
CDR3nt: TGTGCCAGCAGATCCCAAGGGTTCCAAGAGACCCAGTACTTC

abundance: -
d_gene: -
j_gene: TRBJ1-5
v_gene: TRBV13
CDR3aa: CASSLKQGAQPQHF
CDR3nt: TGTGCCAGCAGCTTAAAACAGGGAGCTCAGCCCCAGCATTTT

abundance: many
d_gene: -
j_gene: TRBJ1-1
v_gene: TRBV7-9
CDR3aa: CASSSGGTPAFF
CDR3nt: TGTGCCAGCAGCTCCGGGGGGACCCCTGCTTTCTTT

abundance: many
d_gene: TRBD1
j_gene: TRBJ1-1
v_gene: TRBV12-3/TRBV12-4
CDR3aa: CASSQRQGVLTEAFF
CDR3nt: TGTGCCAGCAGTCAGAGACAGGGGGTCCTTACTGAAGCTTTCTTT

abundance: few
d_gene: -
j_gene: TRBJ1-4
v_gene: TRBV27
CDR3aa: CASSLGPRGEKLFF
CDR3nt: TGTGCCAGCAGTCTTGGGCCAAGAGGGGAAAAACTGTTTTTT

abundance: many
d_gene: -
j_gene: TRBJ1-1
v_gene: TRBV27
CDR3aa: CASSSLDRLVNTEAFF
CDR3nt: TGTGCCAGCAGTTCCCTAGACCGACTTGTGAACACTGAAGCTTTCTTT

abundance: few
d_gene: -
j_gene: TRBJ2-6
v_gene: TRBV27
CDR3aa: CASKGDGANVLTF
CDR3nt: TGTGCCAGCAAGGGGGATGGGGCCAACGTCCTGACTTTC

abundance: -
d_gene: -
j_gene: TRBJ2-7
v_gene: TRBV5-3
CDR3aa: CASSRLQYGLDYEQYF
CDR3nt: TGTGCCAGCAGTCGGCTTCAATACGGTCTAGACTACGAGCAGTACTTC

abundance: many
d_gene: -
j_gene: TRBJ1-5
v_gene: TRBV5-6
CDR3aa: CASSLASADQPQHF
CDR3nt: TGTGCCAGCAGCTTGGCCAGTGCCGATCAGCCCCAGCATTTT

abundance: -
d_gene: -
j_gene: TRBJ2-1
v_gene: TRBV18
CDR3aa: CASSPGQDGQFF
CDR3nt: TGTGCCAGCTCACCAGGGCAGGACGGGCAGTTCTTC

abundance: few
d_gene: TRBD2
j_gene: TRBJ2-5
v_gene: TRBV7-2
CDR3aa: CASSPTSGIQETQYF
CDR3nt: TGTGCCAGCAGCCCGACTAGCGGGATACAAGAGACCCAGTACTTC

abundance: few
d_gene: -
j_gene: TRBJ2-5
v_gene: TRBV7-9
CDR3aa: CASSHVTETQYF
CDR3nt: TGTGCCAGCAGCCATGTCACGGAGACCCAGTACTTC

abundance: few
d_gene: TRBD2
j_gene: TRBJ2-7
v_gene: TRBV9
CDR3aa: CASSVAAGASYEQYF
CDR3nt: TGTGCCAGCAGCGTAGCGGCGGGAGCGTCCTACGAGCAGTACTTC

abundance: few
d_gene: -
j_gene: TRBJ2-1
v_gene: TRBV30
CDR3aa: CAWGGIQINEQFF
CDR3nt: TGTGCCTGGGGGGGGATCCAAATCAATGAGCAGTTCTTC

abundance: -
d_gene: TRBD1
j_gene: TRBJ2-3
v_gene: TRBV27
CDR3aa: CASSLVQGAQDTQYF
CDR3nt: TGTGCCAGCAGTTTAGTTCAGGGGGCGCAAGATACGCAGTATTTT